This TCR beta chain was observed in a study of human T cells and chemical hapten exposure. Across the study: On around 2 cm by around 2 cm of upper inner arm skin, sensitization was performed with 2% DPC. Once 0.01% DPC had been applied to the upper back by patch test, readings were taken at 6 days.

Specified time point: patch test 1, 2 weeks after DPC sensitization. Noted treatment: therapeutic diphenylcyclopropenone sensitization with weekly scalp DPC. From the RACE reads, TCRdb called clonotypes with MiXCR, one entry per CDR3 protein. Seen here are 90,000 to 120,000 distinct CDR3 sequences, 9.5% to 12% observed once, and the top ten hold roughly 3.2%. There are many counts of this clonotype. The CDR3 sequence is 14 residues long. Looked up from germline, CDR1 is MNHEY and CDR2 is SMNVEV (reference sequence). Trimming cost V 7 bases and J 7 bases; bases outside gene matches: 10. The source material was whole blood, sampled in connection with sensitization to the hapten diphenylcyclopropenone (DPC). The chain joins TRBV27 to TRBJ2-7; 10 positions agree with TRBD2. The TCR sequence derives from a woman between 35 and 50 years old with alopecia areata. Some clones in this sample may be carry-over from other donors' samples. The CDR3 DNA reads TGTGCCAGCAAATTCGGGACTAGCGACAAAGAGCAGTACTTC. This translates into CASKFGTSDKEQYF.